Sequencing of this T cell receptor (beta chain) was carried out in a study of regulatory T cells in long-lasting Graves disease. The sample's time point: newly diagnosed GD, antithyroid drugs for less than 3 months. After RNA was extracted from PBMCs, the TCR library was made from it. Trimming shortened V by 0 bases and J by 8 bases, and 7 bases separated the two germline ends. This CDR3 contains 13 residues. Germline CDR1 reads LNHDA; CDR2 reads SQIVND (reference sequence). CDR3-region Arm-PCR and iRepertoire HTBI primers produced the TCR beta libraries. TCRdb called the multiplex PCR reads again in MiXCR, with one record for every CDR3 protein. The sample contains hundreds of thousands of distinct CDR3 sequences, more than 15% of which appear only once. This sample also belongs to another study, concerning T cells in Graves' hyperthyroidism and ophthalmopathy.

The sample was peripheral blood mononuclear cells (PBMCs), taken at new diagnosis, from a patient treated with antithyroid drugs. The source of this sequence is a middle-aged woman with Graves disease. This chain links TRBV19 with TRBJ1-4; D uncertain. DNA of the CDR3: TGTGCCAGTAGTATAGAAGGTCAGGAAAAACTGTTTTTT. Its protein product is CASSIEGQEKLFF.